The next 9 T cell receptor beta chains were all read from a single sample in a study of blood T cell repertoires in COVID-19. Produced via immunoSEQ multiplex PCR; TCRdb's table is partial and in-frame only. The data contain around 450,000 clones, roughly nine tenths of them seen just once; the ten biggest clones take up around 0.64%. Sequenced: PBMCs or T cells enriched from blood (not recorded which). The receptors originated from a woman aged 18-29 years who had recovered from COVID-19.

The chain links TRBV3-1 (or the pseudogene TRBV3-2) to TRBJ1-1; D uncertain. The V gene lost 4 bases and the J gene lost 0 bases, with 9 bases spanning the gap. This CDR3 has 14 residues. Germline V gene sequence: CDR1 LGHDT, CDR2 YNNKEL (reference sequence). This chain's CDR3 is CASSPDSVNTEAFF. CDR3 DNA: TGTGCCAGCAGCCCGGATAGCGTGAACACTGAAGCTTTCTTT.

This clone was seen just once. The chain joins TRBV6-1 to TRBJ2-7, with D unclear. V shed 2 bases and J shed 6 bases, with 11 bases lying between them. Germline V gene data show CDR1 as MNHNS and CDR2 as SASEGT. The CDR3 runs to 13 residues. The CDR3 coding sequence is TGTGCCAGCAGTGAATTTAATCTTGTCGAGCAGTACTTC. It specifies CASSEFNLVEQYF.

This chain uses TRBV6-5 with TRBJ2-5, with 8 bases that match TRBD1. V lost 5 bases, J lost 2 bases, and 7 bases stayed unmatched. Germline V gene sequence: CDR1 MNHEY, CDR2 SVGAGI. The CDR3 runs to 15 residues. The CDR3 nucleotides read TGTGCCAGCAGTCCGACAGGGGTGGGTCAAGAGACCCAGTACTTC. As protein: CASSPTGVGQETQYF.

The chain is built from TRBV7-3 and TRBJ1-2; D remains unclear. This CDR3 has 14 residues. Germline V CDR1 and CDR2: SGHTA, FQGTGA. Deletions cut 7 bases from V and 7 bases from J, with 19 bases between. The CDR3 coding sequence is TGTGCCAGCAATAAGGAGGACCGGCGTGGTGGCTACACCTTC. Protein: CASNKEDRRGGYTF.

This chain uses TRBV13 with TRBJ2-7; D is possibly TRBD1 (6 bases). The CDR3 has 15 residues. In germline, CDR1 is PRHDT, CDR2 FYEKMQ (reference sequence). V was shortened by 5 bases and J by 7 bases, with 21 bases between the two germline ends. In DNA, the CDR3 is TGTGCCAGCAGCCGTCGCGATCCAGGGGAAGGAGAGCAGTACTTC. Protein sequence: CASSRRDPGEGEQYF.

The chain recombines TRBV9 with TRBJ2-3; D is undetermined. V lost 0 bases to trimming and J lost 4 bases, with 9 bases between them. The CDR3 length is 14 residues. Germline CDR1 is SGDLS and CDR2 is YYNGEE. The CDR3 here is CASSVVARPDTQYF. The CDR3 DNA reads as TGTGCCAGCAGCGTAGTGGCTAGACCAGATACGCAGTATTTT.

The CDR3 DNA reads as TGTGCCAGCACTCGGACAGCGCCGCATGGCTACACCTTC. This codes for CASTRTAPHGYTF. The chain combines TRBV12-3 or TRBV12-4 with TRBJ1-2; D perhaps matches TRBD1 (6 bases). Trimming shortened V by 7 bases and J by 6 bases, and 15 bases separated the two germline ends. The CDR3 is 13 amino acids.

The chain carries TRBV30 and TRBJ2-2; D is ambiguous. CDR1 is GTSNPN and CDR2 is SVGIG in the germline V gene (reference sequence). Trimming stripped 7 bases from V and 8 bases from J, with 17 bases between. The CDR3 covers 13 residues. The CDR3: CAFPGRARGELFF. In DNA form, the CDR3 reads TGTGCCTTCCCCGGCCGCGCGAGGGGGGAGCTGTTTTTT.

The V gene is TRBV4-2, the J gene TRBJ2-7, with D perhaps TRBD2 (6 bases). Trimming removed 1 base at V and 5 bases at J, with 15 bases between. There are 15 residues in the CDR3. The V gene's germline CDR1 is LGHNA and CDR2 YNFKEQ. CDR3 coding DNA: TGTGCCAGCAGCCAAGGGAGGGTTGGACGAGACGAGCAGTACTTC. Translating it yields CASSQGRVGRDEQYF.